The present entry profiles one T cell receptor (beta chain) with its context. What it binds is unknown. TCR beta CDR3 regions were amplified from RNA transcripts. HTBI primers drove first-round RT-PCR of the TCR CDR3. MiXCR was run by TCRdb on the multiplex PCR reads, yielding one entry per CDR3 protein. The top ten clones hold 45% to 50% of a sample with roughly 500,000 distinct CDR3 sequences, roughly 23% of them seen once. This specimen belongs to a study of T cells in Graves' hyperthyroidism and ophthalmopathy. Study results and caveats: Blood also contained most expanded thyroid clonotypes above 0.001.

A NOSPECS grade of at least 4, a Clinical Activity Score of at least 3 and duration under 3 months were recorded in ophthalmopathy patients. Diagnostic decisions used clinical symptoms, serum thyroxine and TRAb, thyroid ultrasound and orbital computed tomography. It was approximately 9.7 ml of fresh peripheral blood that supplied the PBMCs. The sequenced material came from blood. The sequence derives from a woman in her sixties or seventies with Graves' ophthalmopathy.

The CDR3 DNA reads as TGTGCCAGTAGTCTCGGAATGGGACAGGGGGAGGAGGCTTTCTTT. Residues: CASSLGMGQGEEAFF. This sequence joins TRBV19 and TRBJ1-1; 11 nucleotides line up with TRBD1. Looked up from germline, CDR1 is LNHDA and CDR2 is SQIVND (reference sequence). The length of the CDR3 is 15 residues. V gave up 5 bases and J gave up 11 bases; unmatched junction bases: 13.